The present entry profiles one T cell receptor beta chain with its context. Its target is not known. Oncomine TCR Beta short-read sequencing was applied to DNA from cultured CD4+ T cells. One entry per CDR3 protein, called by TCRdb with MiXCR from the PCR reads. The sample has about 4,400 distinct CDR3 sequences, 35% to 40% seen once. V lost 0 bases to trimming and J lost 1 base, with 8 bases between them. CDR1 and CDR2 from the germline V gene are DFQATT and SNEGSKA (reference sequence). This CDR3 contains 14 residues. This record comes from a study of vaccination and CD4 T cells after COVID-19. Study-wide background: Two-dose vaccination with either BNT162b2 or mRNA-1273 was given to participants. It was a median around 93 days after diagnosis, with a range of 35 to 161, that post-COVID samples were drawn. Median time from second vaccine dose to sampling was 72 days (14 to 241). The study, taken as a whole, reports: The appearance of a median approximately 90% of reactive clones in convalescent patients occurred only post-vaccination.

Treatment defined: approximately 9-day PBMC culture with coronavirus spike peptide pools or control peptides (ViraFEST assay). The source of this sequence is a human donor who had recovered from COVID-19. The input for sequencing was CD4+ T cells from blood, cultured in vitro, taken after SARS-CoV-2 vaccination. The gene calls are TRBV20-1 and TRBJ2-3; tentatively, D is TRBD2 (5 bases). The CDR3 region is CSARDAGGTDTQYF. DNA for the CDR3: TGCAGTGCTAGAGATGCCGGGGGCACAGATACGCAGTATTTT.